This T cell receptor beta chain derives from a study of T cell repertoires in cytomegalovirus infection. Study observations and caveats: CMV carriers having the relevant HLA were flagged by cumulative public TCR beta family frequency. Clonotypes of TCR beta that were HLA-C-restricted and CMV-specific dominated the ex vivo response.

This CDR3 contains 19 residues. Germline CDR1 reads SGHTA; CDR2 reads FQGNSA. This clonotype was detected ten times or more. No antigen is known for it. Germline and junction disagree at one end, which may indicate a read error. Using its own MiXCR run on the reads, TCRdb lists one record per CDR3 protein. This sample has around 260,000 distinct CDR3 sequences, with 9.1% found just once. Sequences were obtained from PBMCs. The sequence derives from a human donor in good health (CMV status not recorded). Some clones in this sample may be carry-over from other donors' samples. This chain uses TRBV7-2 with TRBJ2-1; D may correspond to TRBD1 or TRBD2 (6 bases each). The CDR3 protein is CASSLETLRVEGGYNEQFF. In nucleotides, the CDR3 is TGTGCCAGCAGTTTAGAGACGCTCAGAGTGGAGGGGGGATACAATGAGCAGTTCTTC.